These T cell receptor beta chains were read from a single sample in a study of OX40 agonist ivuxolimab in advanced cancers. TCRdb's copy holds only in-frame clones and misses some; the assay was immunoSEQ multiplex PCR. The sample includes 69,000 or so clones, 85% seen only once; the top ten take about 0.82%. The sample consisted of CD4+ or CD8+ T cells sorted from blood, taken in a trial of the OX40 agonist ivuxolimab. All receptors come from an adult with an advanced solid tumor such as melanoma, head and neck, liver or kidney cancer. The CDR3 runs from the conserved cysteine through the conserved F or W.

j_call v_call cdr3_length cdr3_aa
TRBJ1-1 TRBV19 14 CASSSLTGGTEAFF
TRBJ2-3 TRBV11-3 15 CASSLEGERTDTQYF
TRBJ2-2 TRBV4-2 16 CASSRTGGAYTGELFF
TRBJ1-6 TRBV6-6 16 CASSPGQGARNSPLHF
TRBJ2-5 TRBV7-8 13 CASSRTGEETQYF
TRBJ2-7 TRBV7-2 15 CASSLVAGESYEQYF
TRBJ1-1 TRBV19 14 CASSERQGAYEAFF
TRBJ1-2 TRBV11-3 12 CASSFQNYGYTF
TRBJ1-4 TRBV11-3 15 CASSPAGTANEKLFF
TRBJ2-7 TRBV7-2 16 CASSPWTSGRVGEQYF
TRBJ1-4 TRBV7-8 14 CASSPDRVNEKLFF
TRBJ2-3 TRBV5-6 15 CASSLGVGLRYTQYF
TRBJ1-3 TRBV6-5 15 CASRPSGFSGNTIYF
TRBJ1-1 TRBV10-3 15 CAISESSQLNTEAFF